This T cell receptor beta chain comes out of a study of T cells expressing NK-cell markers. Study observations and caveats: In a group of 5 to 7 donors, dominant NKG2C+ clonotypes represented 1.0-7.0% of CD8+ T cells.

Points on this clonotype: Antigen unknown.

TCRdb reanalyzed the 5' RACE reads and collapses them to one entry per CDR3 protein, without DNA. Found here are approximately 460,000 distinct CDR3 sequences; the top ten clones hold roughly 7.2%. CDR1 is KGHSH, CDR2 LQKENI, per germline. The CDR3 has 14 amino acids. Material for sequencing was blood T cells: a sorted CD56 or NKG2C T cell subset, CD4+ or CD8+ T cells, or bulk PBMC T cells (not recorded which). The sequence was collected from a woman between 18 and 70 years old in good health. The V gene is TRBV18, the J gene TRBJ2-1; TCRdb designates TRBD1, a call that cannot be tested without DNA. The CDR3 loop reads CASSTTGSYNEQFF.